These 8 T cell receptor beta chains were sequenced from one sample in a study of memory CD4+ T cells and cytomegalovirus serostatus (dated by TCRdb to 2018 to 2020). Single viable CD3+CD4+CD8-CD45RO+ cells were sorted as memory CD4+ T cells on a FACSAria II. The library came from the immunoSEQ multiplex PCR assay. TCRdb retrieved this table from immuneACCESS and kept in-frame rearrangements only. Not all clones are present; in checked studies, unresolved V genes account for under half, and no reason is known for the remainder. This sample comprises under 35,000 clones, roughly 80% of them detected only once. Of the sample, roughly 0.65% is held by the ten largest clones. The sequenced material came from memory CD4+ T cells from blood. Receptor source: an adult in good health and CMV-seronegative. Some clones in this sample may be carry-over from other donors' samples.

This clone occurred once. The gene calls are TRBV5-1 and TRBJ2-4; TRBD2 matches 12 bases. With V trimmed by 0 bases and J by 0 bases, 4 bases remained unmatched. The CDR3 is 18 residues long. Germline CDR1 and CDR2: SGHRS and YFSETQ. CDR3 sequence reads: CASSLAPSGGAAKNIQYF. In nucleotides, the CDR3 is TGCGCCAGCAGCTTGGCGCCTAGCGGGGGGGCAGCCAAAAACATTCAGTACTTC.

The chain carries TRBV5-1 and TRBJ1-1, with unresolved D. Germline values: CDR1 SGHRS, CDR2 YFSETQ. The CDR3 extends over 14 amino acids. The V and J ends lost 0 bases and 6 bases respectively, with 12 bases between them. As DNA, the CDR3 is TGCGCCAGCAGCTTGGACGGGGTGGTCGCTGAAGCTTTCTTT. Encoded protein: CASSLDGVVAEAFF.

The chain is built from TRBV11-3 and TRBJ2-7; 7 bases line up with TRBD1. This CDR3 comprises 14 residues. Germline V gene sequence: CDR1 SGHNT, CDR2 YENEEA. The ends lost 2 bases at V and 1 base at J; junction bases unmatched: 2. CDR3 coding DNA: TGTGCCAGCAGCTTACGGGACAGATCCTACGAGCAGTACTTC. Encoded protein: CASSLRDRSYEQYF.

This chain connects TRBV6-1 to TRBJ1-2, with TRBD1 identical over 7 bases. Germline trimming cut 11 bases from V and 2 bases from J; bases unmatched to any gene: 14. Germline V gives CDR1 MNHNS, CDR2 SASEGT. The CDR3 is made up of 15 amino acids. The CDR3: CAGRTTGSGNYGYTF. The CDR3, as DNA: TGTGCCGGACGCACGACAGGGTCGGGGAACTATGGCTACACCTTC.

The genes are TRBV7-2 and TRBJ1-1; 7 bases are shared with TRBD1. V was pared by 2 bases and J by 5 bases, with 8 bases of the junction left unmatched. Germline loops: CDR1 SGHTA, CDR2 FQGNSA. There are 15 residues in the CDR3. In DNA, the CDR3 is TGTGCCAGCAGCTTAAACACAGGGGAAGGAACTGAAGCTTTCTTT. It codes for CASSLNTGEGTEAFF.

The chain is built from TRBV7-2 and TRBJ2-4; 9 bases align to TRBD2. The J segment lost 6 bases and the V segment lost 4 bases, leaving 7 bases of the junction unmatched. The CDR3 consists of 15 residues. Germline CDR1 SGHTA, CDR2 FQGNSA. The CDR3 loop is CASSSAGGPGNIQYF. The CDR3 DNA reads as TGTGCCAGCAGCTCTGCGGGGGGGCCCGGAAACATTCAGTACTTC.

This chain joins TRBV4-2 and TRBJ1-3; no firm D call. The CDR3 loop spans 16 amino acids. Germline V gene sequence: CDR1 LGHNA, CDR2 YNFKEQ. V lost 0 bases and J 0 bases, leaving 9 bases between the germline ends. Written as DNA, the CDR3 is TGTGCCAGCAGCCAAGACTCGGGATCCTCTGGAAACACCATATATTTT. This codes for CASSQDSGSSGNTIYF.

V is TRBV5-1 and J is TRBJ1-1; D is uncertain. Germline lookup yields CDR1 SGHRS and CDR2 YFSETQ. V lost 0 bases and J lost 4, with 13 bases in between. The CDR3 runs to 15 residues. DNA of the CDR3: TGCGCCAGCAGCTTGGGCGGAACCCGGGGCACTGAAGCTTTCTTT. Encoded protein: CASSLGGTRGTEAFF.